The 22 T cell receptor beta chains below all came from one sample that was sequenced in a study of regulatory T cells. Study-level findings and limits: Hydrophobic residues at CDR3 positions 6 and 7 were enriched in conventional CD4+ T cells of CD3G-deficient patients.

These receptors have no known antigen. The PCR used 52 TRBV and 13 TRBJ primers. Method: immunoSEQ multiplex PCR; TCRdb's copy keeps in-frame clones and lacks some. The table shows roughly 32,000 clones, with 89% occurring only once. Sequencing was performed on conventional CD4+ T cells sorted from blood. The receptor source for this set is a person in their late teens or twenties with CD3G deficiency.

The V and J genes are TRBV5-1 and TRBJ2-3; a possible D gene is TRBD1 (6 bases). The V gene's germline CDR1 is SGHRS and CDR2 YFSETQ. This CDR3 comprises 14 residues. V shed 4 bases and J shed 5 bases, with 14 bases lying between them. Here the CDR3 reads CASSLTGYQDTQYF. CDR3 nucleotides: TGCGCCAGCAGCCTAACAGGGTATCAAGATACGCAGTATTTT.

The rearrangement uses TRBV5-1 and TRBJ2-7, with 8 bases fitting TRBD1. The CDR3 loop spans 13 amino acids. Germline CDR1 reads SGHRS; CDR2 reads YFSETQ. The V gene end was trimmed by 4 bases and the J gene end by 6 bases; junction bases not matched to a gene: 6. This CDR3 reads CASSHGQGREQYF. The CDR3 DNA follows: TGCGCCAGCAGCCACGGACAGGGTCGCGAGCAGTACTTC.

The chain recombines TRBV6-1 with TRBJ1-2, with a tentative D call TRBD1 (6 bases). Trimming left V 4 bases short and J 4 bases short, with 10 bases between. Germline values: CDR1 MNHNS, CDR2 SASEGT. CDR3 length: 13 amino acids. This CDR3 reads CASSGQALYGYTF. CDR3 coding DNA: TGTGCCAGCAGTGGACAGGCGCTCTATGGCTACACCTTC.

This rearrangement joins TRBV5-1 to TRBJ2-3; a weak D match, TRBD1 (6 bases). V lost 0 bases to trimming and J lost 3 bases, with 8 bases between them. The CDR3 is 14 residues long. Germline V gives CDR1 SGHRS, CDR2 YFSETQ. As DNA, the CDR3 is TGCGCCAGCAGCTTGGGGACAGAGACAGATACGCAGTATTTT. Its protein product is CASSLGTETDTQYF. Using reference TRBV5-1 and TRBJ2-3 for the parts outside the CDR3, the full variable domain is KAGVTQTPRYLIKTRGQQVTLSCSPISGHRSVSWYQQTPGQGLQFLFEYFSETQRNKGNFPGRFSGRQFSNSRSEMNVSTLELGDSALYLCASSLGTETDTQYFGPGTRLTVL.

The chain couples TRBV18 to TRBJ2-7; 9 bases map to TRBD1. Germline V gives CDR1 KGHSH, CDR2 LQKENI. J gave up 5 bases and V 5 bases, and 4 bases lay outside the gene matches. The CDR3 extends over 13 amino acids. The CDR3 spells CASSTGQGNEQYF. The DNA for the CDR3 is TGTGCCAGCTCAACGGGACAGGGAAACGAGCAGTACTTC.

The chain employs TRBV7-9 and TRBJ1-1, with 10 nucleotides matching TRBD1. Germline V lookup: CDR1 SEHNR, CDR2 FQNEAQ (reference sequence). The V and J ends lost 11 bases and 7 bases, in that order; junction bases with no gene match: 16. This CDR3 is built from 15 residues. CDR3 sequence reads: CAGQEYLTGGDEAFF. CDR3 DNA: TGTGCCGGTCAGGAATATTTGACAGGGGGCGATGAAGCTTTCTTT.

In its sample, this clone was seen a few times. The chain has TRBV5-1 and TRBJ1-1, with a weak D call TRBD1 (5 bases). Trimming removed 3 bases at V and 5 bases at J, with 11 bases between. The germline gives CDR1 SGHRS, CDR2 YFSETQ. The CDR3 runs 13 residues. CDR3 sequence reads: CASSSQRGTEAFF. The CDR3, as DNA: TGCGCCAGCAGCTCCCAGAGGGGTACTGAAGCTTTCTTT. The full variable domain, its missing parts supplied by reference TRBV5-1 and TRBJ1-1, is KAGVTQTPRYLIKTRGQQVTLSCSPISGHRSVSWYQQTPGQGLQFLFEYFSETQRNKGNFPGRFSGRQFSNSRSEMNVSTLELGDSALYLCASSSQRGTEAFFGQGTRLTVV.

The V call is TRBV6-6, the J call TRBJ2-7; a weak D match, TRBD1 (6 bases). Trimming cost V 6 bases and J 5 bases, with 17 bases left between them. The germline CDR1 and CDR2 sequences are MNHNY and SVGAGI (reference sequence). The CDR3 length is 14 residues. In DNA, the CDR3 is TGTGCCAGCAGCTTAACAGGGTTCAGGGACGAGCAGTACTTC. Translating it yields CASSLTGFRDEQYF.

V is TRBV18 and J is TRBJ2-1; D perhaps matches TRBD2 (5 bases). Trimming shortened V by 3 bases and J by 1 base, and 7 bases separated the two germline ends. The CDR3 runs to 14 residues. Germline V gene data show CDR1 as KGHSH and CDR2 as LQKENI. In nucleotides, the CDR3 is TGTGCCAGCTCACCGGGAGAATCCTACAATGAGCAGTTCTTC. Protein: CASSPGESYNEQFF.

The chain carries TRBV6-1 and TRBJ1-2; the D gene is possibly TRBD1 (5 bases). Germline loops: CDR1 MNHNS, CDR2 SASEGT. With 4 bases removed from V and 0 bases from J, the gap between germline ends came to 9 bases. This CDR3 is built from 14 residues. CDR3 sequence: CASSAGTANYGYTF. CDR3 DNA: TGTGCCAGCAGTGCCGGGACGGCTAACTATGGCTACACCTTC.

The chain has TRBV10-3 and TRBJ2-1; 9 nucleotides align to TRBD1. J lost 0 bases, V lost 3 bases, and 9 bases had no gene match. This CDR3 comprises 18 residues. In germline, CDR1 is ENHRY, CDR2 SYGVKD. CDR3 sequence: CAISDRRGDRASYNEQFF. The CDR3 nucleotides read TGTGCCATCAGTGATCGCAGAGGGGACAGGGCCTCCTACAATGAGCAGTTCTTC.

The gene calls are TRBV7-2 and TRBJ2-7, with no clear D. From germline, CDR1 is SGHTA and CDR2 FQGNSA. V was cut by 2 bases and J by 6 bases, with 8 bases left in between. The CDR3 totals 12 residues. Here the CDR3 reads CASSLKIGEQYF. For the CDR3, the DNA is TGTGCCAGCAGCTTAAAGATAGGCGAGCAGTACTTC.

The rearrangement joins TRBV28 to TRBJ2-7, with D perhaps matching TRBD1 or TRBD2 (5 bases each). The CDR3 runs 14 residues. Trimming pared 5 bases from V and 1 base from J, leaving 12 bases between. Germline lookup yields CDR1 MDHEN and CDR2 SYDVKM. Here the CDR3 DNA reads TGTGCCAGCAGTCCGGGGACCTTTTCCTACGAGCAGTACTTC. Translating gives CASSPGTFSYEQYF. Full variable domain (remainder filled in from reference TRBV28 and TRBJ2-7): DVKVTQSSRYLVKRTGEKVFLECVQDMDHENMFWYRQDPGLGLRLIYFSYDVKMKEKGDIPEGYSVSREKKERFSLILESASTNQTSMYLCASSPGTFSYEQYFGPGTRLTVT.

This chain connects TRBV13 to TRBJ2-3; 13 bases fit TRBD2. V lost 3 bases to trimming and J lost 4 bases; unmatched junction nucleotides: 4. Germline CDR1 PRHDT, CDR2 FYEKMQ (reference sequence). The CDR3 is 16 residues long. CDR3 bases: TGTGCCAGCAGCTTTTGGACTAGCGGGAGAGCAGATACGCAGTATTTT. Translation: CASSFWTSGRADTQYF.

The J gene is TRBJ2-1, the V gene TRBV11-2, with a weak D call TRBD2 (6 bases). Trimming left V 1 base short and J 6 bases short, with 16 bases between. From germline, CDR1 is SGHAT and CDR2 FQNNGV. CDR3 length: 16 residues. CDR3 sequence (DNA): TGTGCCAGCAGCTTAGTGTGGGGGGTTGGGGGCAATGAGCAGTTCTTC. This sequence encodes CASSLVWGVGGNEQFF.

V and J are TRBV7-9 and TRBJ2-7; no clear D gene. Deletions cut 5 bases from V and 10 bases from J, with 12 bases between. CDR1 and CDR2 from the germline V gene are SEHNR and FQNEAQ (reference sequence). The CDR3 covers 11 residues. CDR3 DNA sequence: TGTGCCAGCAGCCTAGATGGGCCTCAGTACTTC. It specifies CASSLDGPQYF.

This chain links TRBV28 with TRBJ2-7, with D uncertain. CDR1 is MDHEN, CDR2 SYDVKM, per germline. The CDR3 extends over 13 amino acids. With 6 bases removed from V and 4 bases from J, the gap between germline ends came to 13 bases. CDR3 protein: CASSGSPLYEQYF. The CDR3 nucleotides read TGTGCCAGCAGCGGCTCCCCCCTTTACGAGCAGTACTTC.

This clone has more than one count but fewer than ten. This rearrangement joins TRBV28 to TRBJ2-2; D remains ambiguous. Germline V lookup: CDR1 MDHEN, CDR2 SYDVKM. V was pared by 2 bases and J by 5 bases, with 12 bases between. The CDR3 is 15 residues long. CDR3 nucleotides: TGTGCCAGCAGTTTAGCTCGTCTGGGAACCGGGGAGCTGTTTTTT. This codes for CASSLARLGTGELFF.

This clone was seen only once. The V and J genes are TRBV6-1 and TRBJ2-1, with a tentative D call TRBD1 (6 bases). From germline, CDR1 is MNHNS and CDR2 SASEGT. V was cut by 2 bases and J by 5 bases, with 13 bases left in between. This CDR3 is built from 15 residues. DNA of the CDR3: TGTGCCAGCAGTGAACATCGACAGGTTAACAATGAGCAGTTCTTC. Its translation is CASSEHRQVNNEQFF.

CDR3 DNA: TGTGCCAGCAGCTTCTTACACAGCTCCTACAATGAGCAGTTCTTC. It translates to CASSFLHSSYNEQFF. The chain employs TRBV11-2 and TRBJ2-1; D not resolved. Trimming cost V 3 bases and J 0 bases, with 9 bases left between them. CDR3 length: 15 residues. Germline CDR1 reads SGHAT; CDR2 reads FQNNGV.

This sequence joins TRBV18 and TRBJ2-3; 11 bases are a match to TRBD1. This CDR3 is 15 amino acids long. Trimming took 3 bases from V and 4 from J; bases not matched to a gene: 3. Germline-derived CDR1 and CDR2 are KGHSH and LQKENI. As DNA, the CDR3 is TGTGCCAGCTCACCTCGGACAGGGGGCGCAGATACGCAGTATTTT. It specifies CASSPRTGGADTQYF.

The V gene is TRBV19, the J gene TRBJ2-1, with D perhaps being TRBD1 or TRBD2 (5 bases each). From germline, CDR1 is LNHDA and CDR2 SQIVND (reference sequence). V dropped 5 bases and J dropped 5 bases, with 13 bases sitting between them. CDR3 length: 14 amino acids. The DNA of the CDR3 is TGTGCCAGTAGTGTAACGGGACGGAACAATGAGCAGTTCTTC. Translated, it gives CASSVTGRNNEQFF.